A single sample is the source of the 18 T cell receptor beta chains below, sequenced in a study of T cell repertoires in cytomegalovirus infection (dated by TCRdb to the late 2010s). Sequencing relied on an Illumina HiSeq 1500. TCRdb ran its own pipeline on the public reads, namely fastp trimming at Q25 and MiXCR clone calling, and kept in-frame beta chains. Rows are unified per CDR3 protein, each entry keeping the most common DNA and genes. The sample table shows 150,000 to 200,000 distinct CDR3 sequences, and 25% to 30% are seen once. About 31% of the sample is in the top ten clones. The specimen sequenced was PBMCs. Receptors originate from a human donor in good health (CMV status not recorded). Some clones in this sample may be carry-over from other donors' samples.

This clonotype was picked up a small number of times. V usage is TRBV6-1 and J usage is TRBJ1-5; possibly TRBD1 for D (5 bases). V was cut by 7 bases and J by 1 base, with 11 bases left in between. CDR1 is MNHNS, CDR2 SASEGT, per germline. The length of the CDR3 is 14 residues. The DNA of the CDR3 is TGTGCCAGCAATAGGCAGGGCAGCAATCAGCCCCAGCATTTT. It encodes CASNRQGSNQPQHF.

The chain has TRBV20-1 and TRBJ2-3; TRBD2 aligns across 11 bases. After removal of 0 bases from V and 6 bases from J, the junction contained 8 bases not matched to a gene. Germline CDR1 and CDR2: DFQATT and SNEGSKA (reference sequence). This CDR3 region has 16 residues. The CDR3 sequence: CSARDKTSGGVDTQYF. CDR3 sequence (DNA): TGCAGTGCTAGAGATAAAACTAGCGGGGGCGTGGATACGCAGTATTTT.

This clonotype was recorded a few times. CDR3 nucleotides: TGTGCCAGCAGCTTAAGTACAGGGAGCTTCGGTCAGCCCCAGCATTTT. Translated, it gives CASSLSTGSFGQPQHF. The chain uses TRBV11-2 and TRBJ1-5, with D tentatively TRBD1 (6 bases). V was trimmed by 2 bases and J by 6 bases, leaving 17 bases between them. The CDR3 loop spans 16 amino acids. From germline, CDR1 is SGHAT and CDR2 FQNNGV.

The chain couples TRBV7-6 to TRBJ2-7, with D maybe TRBD1 (5 bases). Germline V gene lookup returns CDR1 SGHVS and CDR2 FNYEAQ. The CDR3 loop spans 15 amino acids. With 1 base removed from V and 4 bases from J, the gap between germline ends came to 14 bases. This chain's CDR3 is CASSLVKGFGYEQYF. CDR3 DNA sequence: TGTGCCAGCAGCTTAGTAAAGGGGTTCGGGTACGAGCAGTACTTC.

This clonotype has more than one count but fewer than ten. The chain has TRBV12-3 or TRBV12-4 and TRBJ2-1; D gene unclear. This CDR3 is 13 amino acids long. Trimming took 7 bases from V and 5 from J, leaving 12 bases between them. CDR3 nucleotide sequence: TGTGCCAGCACCCTCCGTGGGAACAATGAGCAGTTCTTC. This sequence encodes CASTLRGNNEQFF.

In this sample, this clonotype turned up many times. The chain recombines TRBV7-2 with TRBJ1-5, with D maybe TRBD1 (6 bases). The CDR3 totals 18 residues. Trimming cost V 0 bases and J 5 bases, with 20 bases left between them. Per germline, CDR1 SGHTA and CDR2 FQGNSA. The CDR3 DNA sequence: TGTGCCAGCAGCTTAGCGGGGGGGGGCGGACAAGGTTATCAGCCCCAGCATTTT. It translates to CASSLAGGGGQGYQPQHF.

This clonotype was observed a few times. J is TRBJ2-5 and V is TRBV12-3 or TRBV12-4; TRBD1 agrees at 8 bases. The CDR3 has 15 amino acids. After removal of 7 bases from V and 4 bases from J, the junction contained 11 bases not matched to a gene. This CDR3 reads CASTHGQGPRETQYF. For the CDR3, the DNA is TGTGCCAGCACCCACGGACAGGGCCCTCGAGAGACCCAGTACTTC.

This clonotype appeared a few times. The V and J genes are TRBV6-2 or TRBV6-3 and TRBJ2-2, with 14 bases that match TRBD2. Trimming removed 0 bases from V and 5 bases from J; junction bases left unmatched: 5. The CDR3 is made up of 18 amino acids. CDR1 and CDR2 from the germline V gene are MNHEY and SVGEGT. The CDR3 loop reads CASSYSPGLAGETGELFF. DNA for the CDR3: TGTGCCAGCAGTTACTCTCCGGGACTAGCGGGGGAAACCGGGGAGCTGTTTTTT.

J is TRBJ2-5 and V is TRBV2, with D possibly TRBD2 on 5 matching bases. This CDR3 has 14 residues. Trimming removed 7 bases at V and 0 bases at J, with 12 bases between. CDR1 is SNHLY, CDR2 FYNNEI, per germline. The CDR3 spells CASNGETYQETQYF. DNA of the CDR3: TGTGCCAGCAATGGGGAGACGTACCAAGAGACCCAGTACTTC.

This clonotype showed up just a few times. The chain has TRBV7-2 and TRBJ1-3; no definite D call. Between the trimmed V and J ends, which lost 2 bases and 2 bases, there was a span of 10 bases. The CDR3 is 15 residues long. CDR1 is SGHTA, CDR2 FQGNSA, per germline. The CDR3 region is CASSLSAGTGNTIYF. The CDR3 DNA reads as TGTGCCAGCAGCTTATCGGCAGGAACTGGAAACACCATATATTTT.

As for this clonotype: A read error may be the cause here, since a much bigger clone is one base away. The chain employs TRBV7-2 and TRBJ2-1; TRBD1 matches 10 bases. Losses at the gene ends were 5 bases for V and 9 bases for J; bases not matched to a gene: 10. The CDR3 runs to 15 residues. The V gene's germline CDR1 is SGHTA and CDR2 FQGNSA. The CDR3 sequence: CASSLLHGTGAEQFF. In nucleotides, the CDR3 is TGTGCCAGCAGCCTACTTCACGGGACAGGGGCTGAGCAGTTCTTC.

This clonotype has just a few counts. This chain connects TRBV4-2 to TRBJ2-7, with 9 bases that match TRBD1. This CDR3 contains 15 residues. V lost 4 bases, J lost 4 bases, and 8 bases stayed unmatched. Germline V gene lookup returns CDR1 LGHNA and CDR2 YNFKEQ. CDR3 nucleotide sequence: TGTGCCAGCAGCCCAGCCGGGACAGGGATGTACGAGCAGTACTTC. This gives the protein CASSPAGTGMYEQYF.

The chain recombines TRBV19 with TRBJ1-1; D is uncertain. Trimming left V 10 bases short and J 3 bases short, with 15 bases between. Germline V gene sequence: CDR1 LNHDA, CDR2 SQIVND (reference sequence). The CDR3 has 13 amino acids. The CDR3 is CATAYTIDTEAFF. The CDR3 DNA follows: TGTGCCACCGCCTACACGATAGACACTGAAGCTTTCTTT. The full variable domain, in which reference TRBV19 and TRBJ1-1 provide the parts outside the CDR3, is DGGITQSPKYLFRKEGQNVTLSCEQNLNHDAMYWYRQDPGQGLRLIYYSQIVNDFQKGDIAEGYSVSREKKESFPLTVTSAQKNPTAFYLCATAYTIDTEAFFGQGTRLTVV.

The chain carries TRBV6-2 or TRBV6-3 and TRBJ1-5; D is possibly TRBD1 (5 bases). Germline lookup yields CDR1 MNHEY and CDR2 SVGEGT. Trimming took off 6 bases at V and 3 bases at J, with 9 bases between the two ends. The CDR3 is 13 residues long. CDR3 bases: TGTGCCAGCAGACTGGGACCCAATCAGCCCCAGCATTTT. This codes for CASRLGPNQPQHF.

V is TRBV10-3 and J is TRBJ1-1; TRBD1 aligns across 9 bases. The ends lost 6 bases at V and 4 bases at J; junction bases unmatched: 6. The CDR3 runs to 14 residues. Germline assignment: CDR1 ENHRY and CDR2 SYGVKD. In nucleotides, the CDR3 is TGTGCCATCAGGGATCAGGGACAGGGCACTGAAGCTTTCTTT. The encoded protein is CAIRDQGQGTEAFF.

The chain has TRBV12-3 or TRBV12-4 and TRBJ1-1, with a weak D call TRBD1 (6 bases). The V end was cut by 5 bases, the J end by 8 bases, with 18 bases between. The CDR3 is 14 amino acids. The CDR3 sequence is CASSPQRRTAEAFF. In DNA, the CDR3 is TGTGCCAGCAGTCCGCAAAGACGGACAGCGGAAGCTTTCTTT.

A word on this clonotype: This clone may be a read error of a much larger clone one base away. The chain carries TRBV7-2 and TRBJ1-4; D gene uncertain. Germline-derived CDR1 and CDR2 are SGHTA and FQGNSA. Deletions cut 7 bases from V and 0 bases from J, with 9 bases between. The CDR3 is 14 amino acids. CDR3 in DNA: TGTGCCAGCATCTACGTAGCAACTAATGAAAAACTGTTTTTT. Its translation is CASIYVATNEKLFF.

The chain recombines TRBV29-1 with TRBJ1-1; 9 nucleotides align to TRBD1. The J segment lost 5 bases and the V segment lost 4 bases, leaving 8 bases of the junction unmatched. CDR3 length equals 14 residues. Per the germline V gene, CDR1 is SQVTM and CDR2 is ANQGSEA. DNA of the CDR3: TGCAGCGTTGCCGGGACAGGGACAAATACTGAAGCTTTCTTT. This codes for CSVAGTGTNTEAFF.